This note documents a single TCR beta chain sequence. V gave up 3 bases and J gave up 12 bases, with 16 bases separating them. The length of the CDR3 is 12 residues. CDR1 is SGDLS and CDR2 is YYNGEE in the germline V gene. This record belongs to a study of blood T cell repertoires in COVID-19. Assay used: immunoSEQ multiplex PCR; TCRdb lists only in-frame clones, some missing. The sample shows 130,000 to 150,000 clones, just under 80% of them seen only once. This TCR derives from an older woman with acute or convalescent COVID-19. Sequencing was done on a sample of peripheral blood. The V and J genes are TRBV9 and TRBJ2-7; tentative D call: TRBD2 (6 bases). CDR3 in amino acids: CASSDAPGGLYF. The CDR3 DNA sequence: TGTGCCAGCAGCGACGCACCTGGGGGACTGTACTTC.